This T cell receptor (beta chain) was sequenced for a study of blood T cell repertoires in COVID-19. The wider study: Collection of acute and convalescent COVID-19 samples took place in the United States, Italy and Spain. The cDNA or gDNA used as material had been derived from T cells, B-cell-depleted T cells, or PBMCs.

In the original processing: Amplification from reference gene primers served as the basis for estimated nucleated cell counts. Some clones are missing from TCRdb's copy, which holds only in-frame ones; the method was immunoSEQ multiplex PCR. For V, J and clone size, that table is used; D and trimming come from the DNA. The table records 64,000 or so clones, about 86% of them present only once. This clone was detected once. The CDR3 consists of 15 residues. The V end lost 2 bases, the J end lost 0 bases, and 13 bases lay between the germline ends. The V gene's germline CDR1 is GTSNPN and CDR2 SVGIG (reference sequence).

The chain joins TRBV30 to TRBJ1-1; D unresolved. What was sequenced was peripheral blood. The TCR comes from a man aged 35 to 55 with acute or convalescent COVID-19. The CDR3 sequence is CAWSTRGGLNTEAFF. CDR3 bases: TGTGCCTGGAGTACCCGAGGAGGCCTGAACACTGAAGCTTTCTTT.